Listed below are T cell receptor beta chains from one sample, sequenced in a study of cytomegalovirus exposure and HLA in healthy donors. The data were produced by immunoSEQ multiplex PCR, yet TCRdb's version contains in-frame clones alone and is incomplete. The repertoire consists of about 170,000 clones, with about 76% occurring once and the leading ten covering approximately 5.4%. Sequenced input: PBMCs. The receptors were gathered from a woman aged 18-29 years in good health and CMV-seropositive. The CDR3 runs from the conserved cysteine through the conserved F or W. D genes are given only for firm matches. For some rows the clone size is stated as once, few or many, or as a class when expanded; others skip it.

CASRGSGGDTQYF | TGTGCCAGCAGGGGTAGCGGGGGAGATACGCAGTATTTT | TRBV7-9 | TRBD2 | few | TRBJ2-3
CASSQGGVDGYTF | TGTGCCAGCAGCCAGGGGGGAGTGGATGGCTACACCTTC | TRBV7-9 | TRBD1 | NA | TRBJ1-2
CASSGTRETQYF | TGTGCCAGCTCAGGGACACGCGAGACCCAGTACTTC | TRBV18 | NA | NA | TRBJ2-5
CASSRGGVEKLFF | TGTGCCAGCAGCAGGGGGGGGGTGGAAAAACTGTTTTTT | TRBV9 | NA | once | TRBJ1-4
CASRSGGPPNEQFF | TGCGCCAGCAGGAGCGGGGGACCCCCCAATGAGCAGTTCTTC | TRBV10-1 | TRBD2 | NA | TRBJ2-1
CASSFLGGADTQYF | TGTGCCAGCAGTTTCCTCGGAGGGGCAGATACGCAGTATTTT | TRBV27 | NA | NA | TRBJ2-3
CASSRNRDRVYGYTF | TGTGCCAGCAGCCGTAACCGGGACAGGGTATATGGCTACACCTTC | TRBV5-6 | TRBD1 | NA | TRBJ1-2
CASARGLGDNQPQHF | TGTGCCAGTGCGCGGGGCTTGGGAGACAATCAGCCCCAGCATTTT | TRBV19 | NA | NA | TRBJ1-5
CASSLRGGYNEQFF | TGTGCCAGCAGCTTAAGGGGGGGATACAATGAGCAGTTCTTC | TRBV7-2 | NA | NA | TRBJ2-1
CASSQDVPSGEDTQYF | TGCGCCAGCAGCCAAGATGTGCCTAGCGGGGAAGATACGCAGTATTTT | TRBV4-3 | TRBD2 | NA | TRBJ2-3
CASSQDTPPDTYRAYEQYF | TGCGCCAGCAGCCAAGATACCCCCCCCGACACCTACAGGGCCTACGAGCAGTACTTC | TRBV4-3 | NA | NA | TRBJ2-7
CASSPIAVAPLYGYTF | TGCGCCAGCAGCCCAATTGCGGTTGCCCCACTCTATGGCTACACCTTC | TRBV4-1 | NA | NA | TRBJ1-2
CASTAYNEQFF | TGTGCCAGCACGGCCTACAATGAGCAGTTCTTC | TRBV2 | NA | NA | TRBJ2-1
CASSPSTDTQYF | TGTGCCAGCAGCCCCTCCACAGATACGCAGTATTTT | TRBV7-2 | NA | few | TRBJ2-3
CASSQQRGIGELFF | TGCGCCAGCAGCCAACAGCGGGGGATCGGGGAGCTGTTTTTT | TRBV4-3 | TRBD2 | NA | TRBJ2-2
CASSRNSLGVMGTEAFF | TGTGCCAGCAGCCGTAACAGTTTAGGGGTGATGGGAACTGAAGCTTTCTTT | TRBV4-2 | NA | NA | TRBJ1-1
CASSFRLRGTEAFF | TGTGCCAGCAGCTTCAGGTTACGGGGCACTGAAGCTTTCTTT | TRBV5-8 | NA | NA | TRBJ1-1
CASSSLAGGRNEQFF | TGTGCCAGCAGTTCACTAGCGGGGGGGCGGAATGAGCAGTTCTTC | TRBV28 | TRBD2 | NA | TRBJ2-1
CASSLARDSPLHF | TGTGCCAGCAGCTTAGCGAGGGATTCACCCCTCCACTTT | TRBV11-1 | NA | NA | TRBJ1-6
CASSEGGTDQETQYF | TGTGCCAGCAGTGAAGGAGGGACAGATCAAGAGACCCAGTACTTC | TRBV6-1 | TRBD1 | NA | TRBJ2-5
CASSPSTGSGNTIYF | TGCGCCAGCAGCCCCTCGACAGGGTCTGGAAACACCATATATTTT | TRBV4-3 | TRBD1 | NA | TRBJ1-3
CASSDFRDSSYEQYF | TGTGCCAGCAGTGATTTCCGGGACAGCTCCTACGAGCAGTACTTC | TRBV25-1 | TRBD1 | NA | TRBJ2-7
CASKGTAIHYGYTF | TGTGCCAGCAAGGGGACAGCCATCCACTATGGCTACACCTTC | TRBV19 | TRBD1 | NA | TRBJ1-2
CASSHAGGVSYEQYF | TGTGCCAGTTCTCACGCGGGGGGGGTGTCCTACGAGCAGTACTTC | TRBV5-6 | TRBD2 | few | TRBJ2-7
CASSQEGPPMNTEAFF | TGCGCCAGCAGCCAAGAGGGGCCCCCCATGAACACTGAAGCTTTCTTT | TRBV4-3 | NA | NA | TRBJ1-1
CAWSVDFDTEAFF | TGTGCCTGGAGTGTTGACTTCGACACTGAAGCTTTCTTT | TRBV30 | NA | NA | TRBJ1-1
CASSPLSPGNEQYF | TGTGCCAGCAGCCCACTGAGTCCAGGGAACGAGCAGTACTTC | TRBV5-5 | NA | NA | TRBJ2-7
CASSRTTDYSGNTIYF | TGTGCCAGCAGCCGTACTACTGATTATAGTGGAAACACCATATATTTT | TRBV5-5 | NA | few | TRBJ1-3